These T cell receptor beta chains were read from a single sample in a study of long-term antiretroviral therapy in people with HIV. Assay used: immunoSEQ multiplex PCR; TCRdb lists only in-frame clones, some missing. Among tens of thousands of clones, roughly 92% were seen once, and the ten largest hold around 7.8%. The source was unsorted PBMCs, collected 4.4 years after starting antiretroviral therapy. These receptor sequences come from a woman aged 45-65 years with HIV. Both conserved end residues are trimmed from each CDR3.

v_call: TRBV6-1; j_call: TRBJ1-1; cdr3_aa: ASTRGVGAEAF
v_call: TRBV4-3; j_call: TRBJ1-1; cdr3_aa: ASSQDWDSSGTEAF
v_call: TRBV19; j_call: TRBJ2-5; cdr3_aa: ASSIRRGGQETQY
v_call: TRBV7-9; j_call: TRBJ1-4; cdr3_aa: ASSLVTGSRGEKLF
v_call: TRBV15; j_call: TRBJ1-6; cdr3_aa: ATSRGDNYNSPLH
v_call: TRBV7-2; j_call: TRBJ1-1; cdr3_aa: ASSLVPNTEAF
v_call: TRBV9; j_call: TRBJ2-5; cdr3_aa: ASSLTPAQETQY
v_call: TRBV5-6; j_call: TRBJ1-2; cdr3_aa: ASSSGVPLGRGGYT
v_call: TRBV2; j_call: TRBJ1-6; cdr3_aa: ASSEAGAVNSPLH
v_call: TRBV7-9; j_call: TRBJ2-4; cdr3_aa: ASSLYGNIQY
v_call: TRBV10-3; j_call: TRBJ1-2; cdr3_aa: AIRDDRGLGYT
v_call: TRBV27; j_call: TRBJ1-1; cdr3_aa: ASGGRHTEAF
v_call: TRBV4-2; j_call: TRBJ2-2; cdr3_aa: ASSQDGATWELF
v_call: TRBV18; j_call: TRBJ2-5; cdr3_aa: ASSRDGSQETQY
v_call: TRBV19; j_call: TRBJ2-2; cdr3_aa: ASSPLTGELF
v_call: TRBV6-1; j_call: TRBJ2-7; cdr3_aa: AILSEGANEQY
v_call: TRBV6-1; j_call: TRBJ2-1; cdr3_aa: ASSEEARLSYNEQF
v_call: TRBV5-6; j_call: TRBJ1-3; cdr3_aa: ASSTGTGEMAGNTIY
v_call: TRBV2; j_call: TRBJ2-7; cdr3_aa: ASMRDSSSYEQY
v_call: TRBV5-4; j_call: TRBJ1-1; cdr3_aa: ASSDRQGNTEAF
v_call: TRBV4-1; j_call: TRBJ1-3; cdr3_aa: ASSPLGVGGNTIY
v_call: TRBV5-1; j_call: TRBJ1-1; cdr3_aa: ASSLSGGRGETEAF
v_call: TRBV4-3; j_call: TRBJ2-1; cdr3_aa: ASSHSTDYNEQF
v_call: TRBV2; j_call: TRBJ1-1; cdr3_aa: ASSFPPDSLNTEAF
v_call: TRBV4-1; j_call: TRBJ2-7; cdr3_aa: ASSQEGTGGGYEQY
v_call: TRBV7-9; j_call: TRBJ1-3; cdr3_aa: ASSDYTGESGNTIY
v_call: TRBV14; j_call: TRBJ1-6; cdr3_aa: ASSVNDRVNFNSPLH
v_call: TRBV7-9; j_call: TRBJ2-7; cdr3_aa: ASSLARVGTRYEQY
v_call: TRBV6-1; j_call: TRBJ2-3; cdr3_aa: ASSARQFRTQY
v_call: TRBV19; j_call: TRBJ1-4; cdr3_aa: ASNSWANEKLF
v_call: TRBV13; j_call: TRBJ2-5; cdr3_aa: ASSGGLRTSQETQY
v_call: TRBV11-2; j_call: TRBJ1-2; cdr3_aa: ASSLRPGAKSGSDGYT
v_call: TRBV7-2; j_call: TRBJ2-7; cdr3_aa: ASIHSGEYYEQY
v_call: TRBV19; j_call: TRBJ1-5; cdr3_aa: ASSFEDGNQPQH
v_call: TRBV2; j_call: TRBJ2-2; cdr3_aa: ASGDWTGTGELF
v_call: TRBV5-1; j_call: TRBJ2-1; cdr3_aa: ASSSTSGGYNEQF
v_call: TRBV7-2; j_call: TRBJ2-5; cdr3_aa: ASSPAGPRRQETQY
v_call: TRBV6-1; j_call: TRBJ1-3; cdr3_aa: ASSELRQGTDTIY
v_call: TRBV15; j_call: TRBJ2-2; cdr3_aa: ATSRDRGGARGELF
v_call: TRBV9; j_call: TRBJ2-7; cdr3_aa: ASSPEGETYEQY
v_call: TRBV5-1; j_call: TRBJ2-1; cdr3_aa: ASSLVGSPNEQF